This T cell receptor beta chain originates from a study of blood T cells in healthy people across ages. About the research overall: Through template switching, about one barcoded beta molecule was captured per two T cells, as measured in model experiments.

Remarks on this clonotype: Antigen unknown.

The study, taken as a whole, reports: Conclusively comparing naive with antigen-experienced cells was impossible with unsorted PBMCs. Per million T cells, TCR beta diversity dropped about linearly as age rose.

Trimming took off 7 bases at V and 2 bases at J, with 11 bases between the two ends. CDR3 length equals 13 residues. Germline lookup yields CDR1 MNHEY and CDR2 SMNVEV (reference sequence). Next came a second PCR, run for about 7 to 12 cycles, which used a sample-barcoded 5' primer along with a J-beta primer mix. TCRdb processed the 5' RACE reads anew with MiXCR; each CDR3 protein has one entry. The sample carries hundreds of thousands of distinct CDR3 sequences, roughly 50% recorded once. Isolation per sample recovered at least 6 million PBMCs. The rearrangement joins TRBV27 to TRBJ1-2; no clear D. This TCR came from a woman aged 60-75 years in good health. The sequenced sample was blood. The CDR3 protein is CASNPHENYGYTF. CDR3 coding DNA: TGTGCCAGCAACCCACACGAAAACTATGGCTACACCTTC.